This T cell receptor beta chain emerged from a study of CD8 T cells in ankylosing spondylitis. Findings of the study overall: What appeared characteristic of ankylosing spondylitis blood was a TCR beta motif of under 10 highly homologous variants.

Generation of TCR beta libraries employed quantitative 5'-RACE incorporating molecular barcodes. TCRdb itself ran the 5' RACE reads through MiXCR, one entry per CDR3 protein. Of around 150,000 distinct CDR3 sequences in the sample, around 19% were seen once. As to this clonotype: Its antigen is as yet unknown.

CDR1 and CDR2 (germline): SQVTM, ANQGSEA. V was clipped by 3 bases and J by 8 bases; unmatched bases: 2. The CDR3 length is 12 residues. V and J are TRBV29-1 and TRBJ2-1; 9 bases fit TRBD1. Source material: blood, either unsorted or a sorted T cell fraction (not recorded which). This clonotype was sampled from a male donor with ankylosing spondylitis or in good health (not recorded which). CDR3 amino acids: CSVERQGDEQFF. CDR3 DNA sequence: TGCAGCGTTGAGAGACAGGGGGATGAGCAGTTCTTC.